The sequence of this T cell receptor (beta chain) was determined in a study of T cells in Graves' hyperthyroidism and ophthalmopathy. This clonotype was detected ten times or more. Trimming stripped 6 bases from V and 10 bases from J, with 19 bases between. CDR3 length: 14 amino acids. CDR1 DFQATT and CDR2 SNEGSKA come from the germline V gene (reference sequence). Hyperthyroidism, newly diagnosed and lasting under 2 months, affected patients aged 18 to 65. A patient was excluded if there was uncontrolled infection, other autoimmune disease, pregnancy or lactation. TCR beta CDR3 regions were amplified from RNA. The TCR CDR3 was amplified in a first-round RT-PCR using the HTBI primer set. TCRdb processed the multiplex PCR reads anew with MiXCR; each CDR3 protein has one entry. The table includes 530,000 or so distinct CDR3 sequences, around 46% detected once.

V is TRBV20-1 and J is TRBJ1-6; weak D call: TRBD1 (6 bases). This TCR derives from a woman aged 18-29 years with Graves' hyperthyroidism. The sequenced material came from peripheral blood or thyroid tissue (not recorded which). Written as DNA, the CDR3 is TGCAGTGCCCACACAGGGTATTTACGGTCACCCCTCCACTTT. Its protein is CSAHTGYLRSPLHF.